This T cell receptor beta chain was sequenced for a study of blood T cell repertoires in COVID-19. Study background: COVID-19 samples, acute and convalescent, were from the United States, Italy and Spain. T cells, B-cell-depleted T cells, or PBMCs provided the cDNA or gDNA that served as material.

The ends were cut back, 10 bases at V and 3 bases at J, with 23 bases in the middle. The CDR3 has 16 amino acids. Per the germline V gene, CDR1 is ENHRY and CDR2 is SYGVKD. In the study's own analysis: Reference gene primers were amplified, and this amplification served to estimate nucleated cell counts. Clones were read by immunoSEQ multiplex PCR, and TCRdb kept only the in-frame ones, dropping some. That table is the source of V, J and clone size, and D and trimming were worked out from the DNA. The sample gives about 120,000 clones, around 87% of which show up once; approximately 30% is in the top ten.

Material for sequencing was peripheral blood. This clonotype originated in a man in his 70s with active or convalescent COVID-19. The V call is TRBV10-3, the J call TRBJ2-3; tentatively, D is TRBD2 (5 bases). This CDR3 reads CANPPVAAGLTDTQYF. CDR3 nucleotides: TGTGCCAACCCCCCCGTGGCGGCGGGCCTTACAGATACGCAGTATTTT.